A selection of T cell receptor beta chains follows, all from one sample in a study of T cells in Graves' hyperthyroidism and ophthalmopathy. One entry per CDR3 protein, called by TCRdb with MiXCR from the multiplex PCR reads. The sample contains over 250,000 distinct CDR3 sequences, 20% to 25% of which appear only once. The sequenced sample was blood. The receptors were sampled from a man between 35 and 55 years old with Graves' hyperthyroidism that later progressed to Graves' ophthalmopathy. The CDR3 runs from the conserved cysteine through the conserved F or W. The D gene is left open where the match is weak. Rows give clone size only sometimes, using once, few, many, or a class for an expanded clone.

-	-	TRBV12-3/TRBV12-4	TRBJ2-7	CASSLGGASLDEQYF	TGTGCCAGCTCCCTTGGCGGGGCCTCCTTGGACGAGCAGTACTTC
-	-	TRBV12-3/TRBV12-4	TRBJ2-7	CASSLTASYEQYF	TGTGCCAGCAGTTTGACAGCCTCCTACGAGCAGTACTTC
few	TRBD1	TRBV5-1	TRBJ2-2	CASSPGQGIIAGELFF	TGCGCCAGCAGCCCTGGACAGGGTATTATAGCCGGGGAGCTGTTTTTT
-	-	TRBV6-5	TRBJ1-1	CASSYRIPGVGSAFF	TGTGCCAGCAGTTACCGAATCCCCGGGGTAGGGTCGGCTTTCTTT
-	-	TRBV7-9	TRBJ1-5	CASSSRQPNQPQHF	TGTGCCAGCAGCTCCCGACAGCCGAATCAGCCCCAGCATTTT
many	TRBD2	TRBV15	TRBJ2-2	CATSRDYGGRVVGELFF	TGTGCCACCAGCAGAGATTATGGCGGGAGGGTCGTCGGGGAGCTGTTTTTT
many	-	TRBV24-1	TRBJ2-7	CATSDLNRQAVGCYEQYF	TGTGCCACCAGTGACCTAAACAGACAGGCGGTGGGATGCTACGAGCAGTACTTC
-	-	TRBV20-1	TRBJ2-5	CSARDMPLQETQYF	TGCAGTGCTAGAGATATGCCCTTACAAGAGACCCAGTACTTC
many	-	TRBV12-5	TRBJ1-4	CASGLGGTGTEKLFF	TGTGCTAGTGGTTTGGGGGGAACCGGGACAGAAAAACTGTTTTTT
many	TRBD1	TRBV27	TRBJ1-5	CASSLVGQGSNQPQHF	TGTGCCAGCAGTTTGGTAGGACAGGGTAGCAATCAGCCCCAGCATTTT
-	TRBD1	TRBV7-2	TRBJ1-1	CASSSRQGTTEAFF	TGTGCCAGCAGCTCGCGACAGGGGACGACTGAAGCTTTCTTT
many	-	TRBV5-1	TRBJ2-5	CASSLASLLRETQYF	TGCGCCAGCAGCTTGGCCTCGCTCCTCCGGGAGACCCAGTACTTC
many	-	TRBV4-1	TRBJ2-7	CASSHLSATNYEQYF	TGCGCCAGCAGCCACCTATCAGCCACTAACTACGAGCAGTACTTC
many	-	TRBV11-1	TRBJ2-4	CASSFSTQNIQYF	TGTGCCAGCAGTTTCTCGACACAAAACATTCAGTACTTC
many	-	TRBV27	TRBJ2-3	CASTQQASTDTQYF	TGTGCCAGCACTCAACAGGCTAGCACAGATACGCAGTATTTT
many	-	TRBV20-1	TRBJ1-2	CSASEGSRSYGYTF	TGCAGTGCCTCCGAGGGGAGCCGCAGCTATGGCTACACCTTC
many	-	TRBV28	TRBJ1-2	CASRSQTWGGGGGYTF	TGTGCCAGCAGATCCCAAACGTGGGGGGGCGGAGGTGGCTACACCTTC
-	-	TRBV5-6	TRBJ2-7	CASSPHEGPLYF	TGTGCCAGCAGCCCTCATGAGGGCCCTCTTTACTTC
many	-	TRBV6-5	TRBJ1-5	CASSWGSNQPQHF	TGTGCCAGCTCATGGGGGAGCAATCAGCCCCAGCATTTT
-	-	TRBV12-3/TRBV12-4	TRBJ2-5	CASSLIFGAGYQETQYF	TGTGCCAGCAGCTTGATTTTTGGTGCAGGCTACCAAGAGACCCAGTACTTC
many	-	TRBV12-3/TRBV12-4	TRBJ2-2	CASSLSAGQTGELFF	TGTGCCAGCAGTCTTTCAGCGGGACAAACCGGGGAGCTGTTTTTT
many	TRBD2	TRBV29-1	TRBJ2-2	CSVRDYRPNGELFF	TGCAGCGTCCGGGACTACCGACCCAATGGGGAGCTGTTTTTT
many	-	TRBV27	TRBJ2-7	CASSPPGPVEQYF	TGTGCCAGCAGTCCGCCGGGTCCGGTCGAGCAGTACTTC
few	-	TRBV3-1	TRBJ2-5	CASTKTPQETQYF	TGTGCCAGCACCAAAACTCCCCAAGAGACCCAGTACTTC
many	-	TRBV7-9	TRBJ1-1	CASSQGPVGTEAFF	TGTGCCAGCAGCCAGGGACCTGTGGGCACTGAAGCTTTCTTT
many	-	TRBV19	TRBJ1-2	CASSIGLVNYGYTF	TGTGCCAGTAGTATCGGTCTCGTAAACTATGGCTACACCTTC
-	-	TRBV24-1	TRBJ2-7	CATSDSASQFGQYF	TGTGCCACCAGTGACTCTGCGTCCCAGTTTGGGCAGTACTTC
-	TRBD1	TRBV28	TRBJ2-7	CASSTTGVTYEQYF	TGTGCCAGCAGTACCACAGGGGTTACCTACGAGCAGTACTTC
many	TRBD1	TRBV5-1	TRBJ2-5	CASSWRTGEETQYF	TGCGCCAGCAGCTGGAGGACAGGGGAAGAGACCCAGTACTTC
many	-	TRBV20-1	TRBJ1-1	CSASLPLKTNTEAFF	TGCAGTGCTAGTCTTCCCCTTAAGACGAACACTGAAGCTTTCTTT
many	-	TRBV9	TRBJ1-1	CASSEYLPTVNTEAFF	TGTGCCAGCAGCGAATACCTTCCGACGGTGAACACTGAAGCTTTCTTT
many	-	TRBV19	TRBJ2-3	CASSGRPDFTDTQYF	TGTGCCAGTAGTGGACGACCCGATTTCACAGATACGCAGTATTTT
many	TRBD1	TRBV5-1	TRBJ2-7	CASSRTGGGYEQYF	TGCGCCAGCAGCCGGACAGGGGGGGGATACGAGCAGTACTTC